This T cell receptor beta chain is from a study of blood T cells in healthy people across ages. General study findings and limits: In long-lived donors, naive CD4+ cell counts and diversity exceeded those of aged donors.

A second roughly 7 to 12 cycle PCR used barcoded and J-beta primers. MiXCR was run by TCRdb on the 5' RACE reads, yielding one entry per CDR3 protein. The top ten clones hold 30% to 40% of a sample with about 680,000 distinct CDR3 sequences, around 48% of them seen once. The CDR3 totals 15 residues. The trim removed 5 bases at V and 7 bases at J, leaving 7 bases unmatched. Germline V lookup: CDR1 SEHNR, CDR2 FQNEAQ (reference sequence). This clonotype is a singleton in its sample. Its antigen is currently unknown. The sequenced sample was blood. The sequence derives from a woman in her sixties or seventies in good health. The chain links TRBV7-9 to TRBJ1-6; 8 bases line up with TRBD1. The CDR3 protein is CASSPRQGRNSPLHF. The CDR3 coding sequence is TGTGCCAGCAGCCCCCGACAGGGGAGGAATTCACCCCTCCACTTT.